This TCR beta chain derives from a study of CD8+ T cells in alopecia areata. Regarding the study as a whole: Higher clonality and more expanded CD8+ clones appeared in lesional than normal scalp.

Turning to this clone: Its specificity is unknown.

The trim removed 6 bases at V and 4 bases at J, leaving 3 bases unmatched. This CDR3 has 15 amino acids. From germline, CDR1 is SNHLY and CDR2 FYNNEI. Sequencing templates came from extracted RNA that was reverse transcribed into cDNA. The assay was immunoSEQ multiplex PCR, and TCRdb's table has in-frame clones only and misses some. The sample includes about 110,000 clones, under 60% seen only once; the top ten take around a quarter. This rearrangement joins TRBV2 to TRBJ2-3, with TRBD2 matching 14 bases. Specimen: NKG2D-low CD8+ T cells sorted from blood. This clonotype originated in a human donor with alopecia areata. The CDR3 region is CASRPGLAGADTQYF. Here the CDR3 DNA reads TGTGCCAGCAGGCCGGGACTAGCGGGAGCAGATACGCAGTATTTT.